Reported below is one TCR beta chain. For the second PCR, which ran for roughly 6 to 12 cycles, a sample-barcoded 5' primer and a J-beta primer mix were used. A single record per CDR3 protein comes from TCRdb applying MiXCR to the 5' RACE reads. The sample yields hundreds of thousands of distinct CDR3 sequences, roughly a quarter seen once. This specimen comes from a study of blood T cells in healthy people across ages. Deletions cut 4 bases from V and 5 bases from J, with 15 bases between. Germline-derived CDR1 and CDR2 are MDHEN and SYDVKM. The CDR3 has 14 amino acids. These data also featured in a second study, about T cells of mothers and their children.

This receptor was identified in a boy between 2 and 10 years old in good health. The chain employs TRBV28 and TRBJ2-7, with a possible D match to TRBD1 (5 bases). The sample comprised blood. In DNA, the CDR3 is TGTGCCAGCAGTTCGAGGACAACGATGAACGAGCAGTACTTC. Its protein product is CASSSRTTMNEQYF.